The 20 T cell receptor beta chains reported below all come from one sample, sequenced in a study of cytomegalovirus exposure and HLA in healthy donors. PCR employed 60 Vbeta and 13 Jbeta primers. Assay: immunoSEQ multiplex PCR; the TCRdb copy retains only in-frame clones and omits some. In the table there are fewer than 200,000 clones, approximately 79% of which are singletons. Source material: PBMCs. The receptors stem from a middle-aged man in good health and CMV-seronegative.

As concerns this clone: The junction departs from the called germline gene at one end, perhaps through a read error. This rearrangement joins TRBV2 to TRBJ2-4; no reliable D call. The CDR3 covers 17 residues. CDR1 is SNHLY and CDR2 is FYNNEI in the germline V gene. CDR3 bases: TGTGCCAGCAGTGAACTTTCCCAAGATAGAGCCAAAAACAGTCAGTACTTC. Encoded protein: CASSELSQDRAKNSQYF.

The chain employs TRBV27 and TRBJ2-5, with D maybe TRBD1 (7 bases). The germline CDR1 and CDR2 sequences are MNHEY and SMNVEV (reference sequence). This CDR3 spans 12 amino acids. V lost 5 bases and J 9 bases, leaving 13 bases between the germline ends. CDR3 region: CASSTQGGAQYF. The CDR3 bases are TGTGCCAGCAGTACGCAGGGGGGAGCCCAGTACTTC.

The CDR3 sequence: CASSLAGTLSNTEAFF. The DNA for the CDR3 is TGTGCCAGCAGCTTAGCCGGGACACTTTCTAACACTGAAGCTTTCTTT. The rearrangement uses TRBV11-2 and TRBJ1-1, with D perhaps TRBD1 (6 bases). The germline CDR1 and CDR2 sequences are SGHAT and FQNNGV. Trimming stripped 1 base from V and 2 bases from J, with 14 bases between. The CDR3 loop spans 16 amino acids.

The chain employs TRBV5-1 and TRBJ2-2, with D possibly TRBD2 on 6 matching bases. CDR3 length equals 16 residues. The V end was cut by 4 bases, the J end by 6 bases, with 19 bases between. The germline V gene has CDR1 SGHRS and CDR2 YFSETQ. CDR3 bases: TGCGCCAGCAGCACGGGACTCGCAGGTCGGGCCGGGGAGCTGTTTTTT. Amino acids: CASSTGLAGRAGELFF. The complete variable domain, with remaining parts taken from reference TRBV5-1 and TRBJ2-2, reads KAGVTQTPRYLIKTRGQQVTLSCSPISGHRSVSWYQQTPGQGLQFLFEYFSETQRNKGNFPGRFSGRQFSNSRSEMNVSTLELGDSALYLCASSTGLAGRAGELFFGEGSRLTVL.

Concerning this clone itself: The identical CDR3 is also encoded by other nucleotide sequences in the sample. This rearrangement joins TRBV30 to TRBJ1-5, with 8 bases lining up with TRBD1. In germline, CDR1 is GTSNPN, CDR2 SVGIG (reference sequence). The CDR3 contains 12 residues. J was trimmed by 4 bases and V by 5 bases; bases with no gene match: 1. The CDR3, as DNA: TGTGCCTGGGACAGGGGTAATCAGCCCCAGCATTTT. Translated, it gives CAWDRGNQPQHF.

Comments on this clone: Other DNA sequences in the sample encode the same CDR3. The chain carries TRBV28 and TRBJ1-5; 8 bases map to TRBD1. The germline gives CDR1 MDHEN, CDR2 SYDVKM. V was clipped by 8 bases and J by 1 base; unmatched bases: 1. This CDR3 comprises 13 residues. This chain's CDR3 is CASRQGSNQPQHF. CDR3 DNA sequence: TGTGCCAGCCGACAGGGGAGCAATCAGCCCCAGCATTTT.

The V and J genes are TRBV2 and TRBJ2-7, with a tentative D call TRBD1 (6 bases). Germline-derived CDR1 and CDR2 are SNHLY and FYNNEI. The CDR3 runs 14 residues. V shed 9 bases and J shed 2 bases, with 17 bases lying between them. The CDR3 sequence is CASKTGQPAYEQYF. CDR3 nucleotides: TGTGCCAGTAAGACAGGCCAGCCCGCCTACGAGCAGTACTTC.

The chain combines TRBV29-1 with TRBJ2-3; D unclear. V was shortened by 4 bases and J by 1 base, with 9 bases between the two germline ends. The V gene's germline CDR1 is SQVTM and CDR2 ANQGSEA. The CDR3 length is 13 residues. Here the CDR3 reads CSVVHLGTDTQYF. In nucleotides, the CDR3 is TGCAGCGTTGTACACCTTGGCACAGATACGCAGTATTTT.

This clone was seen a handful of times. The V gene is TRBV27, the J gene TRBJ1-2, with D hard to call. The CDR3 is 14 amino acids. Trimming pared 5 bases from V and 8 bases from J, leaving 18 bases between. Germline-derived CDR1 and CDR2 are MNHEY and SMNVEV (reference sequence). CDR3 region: CASSVNLQSPGYTF. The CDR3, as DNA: TGTGCCAGCAGTGTAAATCTACAGTCTCCAGGCTACACCTTC.

The CDR3 DNA follows: TGTGCCAGCAGTATCTGGACTAGCGGGGGCGAGCAGTACTTC. It specifies CASSIWTSGGEQYF. The chain is built from TRBV28 and TRBJ2-7; 13 nucleotides agree with TRBD2. The CDR3 is 14 residues long. Germline V gene data show CDR1 as MDHEN and CDR2 as SYDVKM. The J segment lost 6 bases and the V segment lost 5 bases, leaving 4 bases of the junction unmatched. The entire variable domain, with the rest obtained from reference TRBV28 and TRBJ2-7, is as follows: DVKVTQSSRYLVKRTGEKVFLECVQDMDHENMFWYRQDPGLGLRLIYFSYDVKMKEKGDIPEGYSVSREKKERFSLILESASTNQTSMYLCASSIWTSGGEQYFGPGTRLTVT.

The CDR3 DNA is TGTGCCAGCAGCCCTTCGGGGGGGGGCGAGCAGTACTTC. Translation gives CASSPSGGGEQYF. The V and J genes are TRBV5-5 and TRBJ2-7, with 8 bases aligning to TRBD2. From germline, CDR1 is SGHKS and CDR2 YYEKEE (reference sequence). V shed 4 bases and J 6 bases; nucleotides not matched to a gene: 6. CDR3 size: 13 residues.

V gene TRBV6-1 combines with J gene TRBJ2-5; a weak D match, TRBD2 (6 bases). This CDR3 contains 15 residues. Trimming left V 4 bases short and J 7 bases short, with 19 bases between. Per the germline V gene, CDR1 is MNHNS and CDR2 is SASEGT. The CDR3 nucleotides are TGTGCCAGCAGTGGACTTCCAACTCCCGGGGGGACCCAGTACTTC. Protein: CASSGLPTPGGTQYF.

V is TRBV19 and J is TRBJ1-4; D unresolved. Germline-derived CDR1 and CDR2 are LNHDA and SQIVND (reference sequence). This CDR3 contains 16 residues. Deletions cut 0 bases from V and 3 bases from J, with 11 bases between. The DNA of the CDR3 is TGTGCCAGTAGTATAGACTCGCTCACATCTAATGAAAAACTGTTTTTT. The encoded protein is CASSIDSLTSNEKLFF.

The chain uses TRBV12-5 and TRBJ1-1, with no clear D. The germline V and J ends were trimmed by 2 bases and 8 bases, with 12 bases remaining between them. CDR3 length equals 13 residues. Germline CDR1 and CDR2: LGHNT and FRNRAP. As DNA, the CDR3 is TGTGCTAGTGGTTTGTTGTGGTGTCTAGAAGCTTTCTTT. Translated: CASGLLWCLEAFF.

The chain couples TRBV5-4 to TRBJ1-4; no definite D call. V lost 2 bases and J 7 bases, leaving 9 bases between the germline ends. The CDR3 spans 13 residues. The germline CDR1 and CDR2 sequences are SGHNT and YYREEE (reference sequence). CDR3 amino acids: CASSFAGSEKLFF. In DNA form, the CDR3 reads TGTGCCAGCAGCTTCGCAGGTAGTGAAAAACTGTTTTTT.

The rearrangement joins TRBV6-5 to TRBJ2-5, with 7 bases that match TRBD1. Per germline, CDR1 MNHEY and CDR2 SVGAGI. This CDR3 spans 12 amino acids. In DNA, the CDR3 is TGTGCTTCTGGACAGGACCCGGAGACCCAGTACTTC. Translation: CASGQDPETQYF.

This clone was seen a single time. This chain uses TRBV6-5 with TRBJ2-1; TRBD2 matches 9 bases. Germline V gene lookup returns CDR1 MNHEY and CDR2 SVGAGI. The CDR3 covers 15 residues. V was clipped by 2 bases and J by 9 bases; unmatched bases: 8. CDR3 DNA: TGTGCCAGCAGTTACGGGGTAGCGGGAGTGGTTGAGCAGTTCTTC. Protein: CASSYGVAGVVEQFF.

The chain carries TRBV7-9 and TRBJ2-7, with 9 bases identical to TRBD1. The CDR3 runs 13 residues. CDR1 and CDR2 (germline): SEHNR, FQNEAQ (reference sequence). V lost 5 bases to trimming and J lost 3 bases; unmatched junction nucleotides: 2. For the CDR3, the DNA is TGTGCCAGCAGCGGGACAGGGATCTACGAGCAGTACTTC. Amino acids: CASSGTGIYEQYF.

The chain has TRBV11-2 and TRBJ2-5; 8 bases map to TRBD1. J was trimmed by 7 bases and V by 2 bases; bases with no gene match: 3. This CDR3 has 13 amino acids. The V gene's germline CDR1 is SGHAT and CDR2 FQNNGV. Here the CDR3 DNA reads TGTGCCAGCAGCTTATATGACAGGGGGACCCAGTACTTC. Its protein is CASSLYDRGTQYF.

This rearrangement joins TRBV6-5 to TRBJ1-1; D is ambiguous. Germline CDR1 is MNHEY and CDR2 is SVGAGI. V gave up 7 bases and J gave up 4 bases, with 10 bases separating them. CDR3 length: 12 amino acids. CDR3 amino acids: CASKEGSTEAFF. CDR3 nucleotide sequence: TGTGCCAGCAAGGAGGGTAGCACTGAAGCTTTCTTT.